A selection of T cell receptor beta chains follows, all from one sample in a study of blood T cell repertoires in COVID-19. This table comes from immunoSEQ multiplex PCR, and its TCRdb copy is limited to in-frame clones, with some not included. This table holds some 10,000 clones, 70% to 90% found once. Material: peripheral blood. The receptors come from a man aged 55 to 70 with acute or convalescent COVID-19. Both conserved end residues are part of each CDR3. The D gene is left open where the match is weak. Size values are once, few and many counts, or a class for expanded clones, and some rows have none.

length	V	J	size	D	CDR3	DNA
16	TRBV7-9	TRBJ2-2	once	.	CASSLVREIGPGELFF	TGTGCCAGCAGCTTAGTACGTGAAATTGGGCCCGGGGAGCTGTTTTTT
15	TRBV27	TRBJ2-2	.	TRBD1	CASSPTGGDTGELFF	TGTGCCAGCAGTCCGACAGGGGGCGATACCGGGGAGCTGTTTTTT
15	TRBV3-1/TRBV3-2	TRBJ2-5	.	TRBD1	CASSQVQGAGETQYF	TGTGCCAGCAGCCAAGTCCAGGGGGCTGGGGAGACCCAGTACTTC
17	TRBV3-1/TRBV3-2	TRBJ2-5	.	TRBD2	CASSLSKAGGAQETQYF	TGTGCCAGCAGCCTTTCTAAGGCGGGGGGGGCACAAGAGACCCAGTACTTC
15	TRBV11-2	TRBJ1-2	.	.	CASSLDMQGNYGYTF	TGTGCCAGCAGCTTAGATATGCAGGGGAACTATGGCTACACCTTC
16	TRBV9	TRBJ1-3	.	.	CASSVERSFSGNTIYF	TGTGCCAGCAGCGTAGAAAGGAGCTTCTCTGGAAACACCATATATTTT
18	TRBV5-6	TRBJ2-1	once	.	CASSLAGRGLPSTNEQFF	TGTGCCAGCAGCTTGGCTGGGCGGGGCCTCCCGTCAACCAATGAGCAGTTCTTC
13	TRBV6-6	TRBJ1-6	.	.	CASRQGYNSPLHF	TGTGCCAGCAGACAGGGTTATAATTCACCCCTCCACTTT
16	TRBV15	TRBJ2-2	.	.	CATSRGQSRGTGELFF	TGTGCCACCAGCAGAGGACAAAGCCGTGGCACCGGGGAGCTGTTTTTT
13	TRBV25-1	TRBJ1-1	.	.	CASSQGGPTEAFF	TGTGCCAGCAGCCAGGGTGGGCCCACTGAAGCTTTCTTT
14	TRBV2	TRBJ1-4	.	TRBD1	CASSGQGSNEKLFF	TGTGCCAGCAGTGGACAGGGCTCTAATGAAAAACTGTTTTTT
15	TRBV15	TRBJ1-2	.	.	CATSGRTAANYGYTF	TGTGCCACCAGCGGGAGGACCGCTGCTAACTATGGCTACACCTTC
16	TRBV19	TRBJ1-2	.	.	CASSLMNVVPNYGYTF	TGTGCCAGTAGTTTGATGAATGTAGTCCCAAACTATGGCTACACCTTC
15	TRBV4-3	TRBJ1-3	large	TRBD1	CASSQDRASGNTIYF	TGCGCCAGCAGCCAGGACAGGGCAAGTGGAAACACCATATATTTT
13	TRBV7-2	TRBJ1-5	.	.	CASSSYGQRLQHF	TGTGCCAGCAGCTCCTACGGACAGCGTCTCCAGCATTTT
15	TRBV5-1	TRBJ1-1	.	TRBD1	CASSFDRGIGTEAFF	TGCGCCAGCAGCTTCGACAGGGGGATTGGGACTGAAGCTTTCTTT
15	TRBV6-5	TRBJ2-2	once	TRBD2	CASSYYSGSTGELFF	TGTGCCAGCAGTTACTATAGCGGGAGCACCGGGGAGCTGTTTTTT
17	TRBV4-3	TRBJ1-6	once	.	CASSQDERGWRNSPLHF	TGCGCCAGCAGCCAAGATGAGCGGGGGTGGAGGAATTCACCCCTCCACTTT
12	TRBV6-5	TRBJ2-1	.	TRBD1	CASSYPGGLWFF	TGTGCCAGCAGTTACCCAGGGGGCTTATGGTTCTTC
16	TRBV18	TRBJ2-2	.	.	CASSPGGRKNTGELFF	TGTGCCAGCTCACCAGGAGGGCGCAAGAACACCGGGGAGCTGTTTTTT
14	TRBV6-4	TRBJ2-3	.	TRBD1	CASSDSTGTDTQYF	TGTGCCAGCAGTGACTCGACAGGGACAGATACGCAGTATTTT
15	TRBV11-2	TRBJ2-7	.	TRBD2	CASSSTSGWTYEQYF	TGTGCCAGCAGCTCTACTAGCGGGTGGACCTACGAGCAGTACTTC
16	TRBV5-1	TRBJ1-1	.	.	CASSLVAVGVNTEAFF	TGCGCCAGCAGCTTGGTAGCAGTGGGAGTCAACACTGAAGCTTTCTTT
19	TRBV5-4	TRBJ2-5	.	TRBD2	CASSLGPGLAGRLQETQYF	TGTGCCAGCAGCTTGGGGCCGGGACTAGCGGGACGTCTACAAGAGACCCAGTACTTC
15	TRBV7-9	TRBJ2-7	.	.	CASSLGNPGLIKQYF	TGTGCCAGCAGCTTAGGGAACCCAGGGCTTATTAAGCAGTACTTC
15	TRBV11-2	TRBJ2-2	.	TRBD2	CASSQGLAQAGELFF	TGTGCCAGCAGCCAGGGACTAGCTCAGGCCGGGGAGCTGTTTTTT
14	TRBV6-5	TRBJ1-5	.	TRBD1	CASTSQGWNQPQHF	TGTGCCAGCACGTCACAGGGGTGGAATCAGCCCCAGCATTTT
13	TRBV28	TRBJ1-1	few	.	CASSTDMTWEAFF	TGTGCCAGCAGTACGGACATGACTTGGGAAGCTTTCTTT